This TCR beta chain was sequenced in a study of cytomegalovirus exposure and HLA in healthy donors. The PCR was carried out with 60 Vbeta primers and 13 Jbeta primers. Assay used: immunoSEQ multiplex PCR; TCRdb lists only in-frame clones, some missing. Here the sample spans 160,000 or so clones, around 80% being singletons. Per the germline V gene, CDR1 is SGHVS and CDR2 is FQNEAQ. Trimming took off 6 bases at V and 0 bases at J, with 8 bases between the two ends. The CDR3 is 13 residues long. Study-level findings and limits: Listed as cytomegalovirus-associated were 150 or so TCR beta chains. Earlier findings revealed that most TCR beta V segments proved productive either about 87% or about 30% of the time.

Worth noting for this clone: Its specificity is not known.

The chain carries TRBV7-8 and TRBJ2-5, with D unresolved. The TCR was taken from a man aged 40-50 years in good health and CMV-seronegative. The sample was PBMCs. CDR3 bases: TGTGCCAGCAGTTTACGGTACCAAGAGACCCAGTACTTC. It codes for CASSLRYQETQYF.